The TCR beta chain under discussion was sequenced for a study of early T cells in non-severe SARS-CoV-2 infection (dated by TCRdb to about 2021). About the investigation overall: Bulk RNA from unsorted whole blood was used for TCR sequencing, so alpha and beta chains could not be paired. The full study reports these points: VDJdb matching was skewed toward anti-spike CD8 responses and likely underestimated virus-specific expansions, missing private and CD4 specificities.

This clonotype was counted many times. No antigen is known for it. Per-base quality was not reported, and no clone a single base away is much larger than it. This was a case-control study nested in a cohort of healthcare workers in London, UK, who had nasopharyngeal swab PCR tests and blood samples taken every week. Healthcare workers were enrolled in the week of the UK lockdown, from 23 to 31 March 2020, and were followed every week for up to about 16 weeks. The CDR3 covers 15 residues, taking in both the cysteine and the phenylalanine. Kept here is only the CDR3 DNA, which spans 45 bases and is read in frame from base 1. In the germline V gene, CDR1 corresponds to SGHRS and CDR2 to YFSETQ. V gives up 4 bases and J gives up 0 bases, and the segment between their germline ends measures 13 bases. Library creation used 5' RACE. The reads were generated on a NextSeq 500. Unique molecular identifiers were attached to individual cDNA molecules in the TCR library protocol so that sequencing error and PCR bias could be corrected. Both TCR alpha and beta chains were sequenced, and tight co-correlation was observed between alpha and beta sequence abundances in each sample. The authors' pipeline ran thus. Decombinator V4 was used to perform V gene, J gene and CDR3 annotation of TCR sequences. TCRs were defined as expanded if a significant change between any two time points was detected under a Poisson model with p below 0.0001. Abundances of TCRs were expressed as counts per million after normalisation to the total number of TCRs sequenced in each sample. MAIT TCRs were defined by TRAV1-2 paired with TRAJ12, TRAJ20 or TRAJ33, and iNKT TCRs by TRAV10 paired with TRAJ18. A search of VDJdb, accessed on 1 November 2021, was run for TCRs annotated to CMV, EBV and SARS-CoV-2, with TCRs annotated for multiple antigens excluded. The public sequencing data were trimmed at Q25 with fastp and processed into clonotypes with MiXCR by TCRdb, which kept only in-frame beta chains. A single entry per CDR3 protein holds the most common genes and DNA from its merged rows. The V and J calls and clone size are TCRdb's, not the authors'. Present in this sample are 45,000 to 55,000 distinct CDR3 sequences, about 7.4% of which were seen just once. The top ten clones comprise approximately 6.3% of the sample.

The V and J genes are TRBV5-1 and TRBJ1-1; the best D guess is TRBD1, with 5 bases matching. The TCR was taken from an adult who was a healthcare worker with PCR-confirmed SARS-CoV-2 infection or an uninfected control (not recorded which). The specimen sequenced was whole blood. The bases are TGCGCCAGCAGCGTCCTGGGGCCACTGAACACTGAAGCTTTCTTT. This encodes CASSVLGPLNTEAFF.